Shown below are 18 T cell receptor beta chains from a single sample sequenced in a study of shared clonotypes between healthy human individuals. Assay used: immunoSEQ multiplex PCR; TCRdb lists only in-frame clones, some missing. The table has 2 million to 2.5 million clones, 90% to 95% seen once; the top ten hold roughly 0.13%. The sequenced material came from naive CD4+ T cells sorted from blood. The subset was: CD45RA+ positively selected. The receptors originated from a man aged 18 to 30 in good health.

The V gene is TRBV10-1, the J gene TRBJ2-3, with D possibly matching TRBD2 (5 bases). V was clipped by 3 bases and J by 0 bases, with 10 bases between them. This CDR3 is 15 amino acids long. From germline, CDR1 is WNHNN and CDR2 SYGVQD (reference sequence). CDR3 nucleotides: TGCGCCAGCAGTGATCAGCGGAGTAGCACAGATACGCAGTATTTT. This sequence encodes CASSDQRSSTDTQYF.

V usage is TRBV5-6 and J usage is TRBJ2-5, with 11 bases lining up with TRBD1. With V trimmed by 4 bases and J by 5 bases, 10 bases remained unmatched. CDR3 length equals 16 residues. Germline CDR1 is SGHDT and CDR2 is YYEEEE. The CDR3 region has the DNA TGTGCCAGCAGCACCCGGGACAGGGGGATTATGGAGACCCAGTACTTC. Translating it yields CASSTRDRGIMETQYF.

The chain employs TRBV27 and TRBJ1-2; the D gene is possibly TRBD1 (6 bases). This CDR3 has 15 amino acids. Trimming cost V 5 bases and J 2 bases, with 15 bases left between them. Per the germline V gene, CDR1 is MNHEY and CDR2 is SMNVEV (reference sequence). Here the CDR3 reads CASSPLGGDNYGYTF. CDR3 sequence (DNA): TGTGCCAGCAGTCCTCTGGGGGGCGACAACTATGGCTACACCTTC.

The chain has TRBV5-4 and TRBJ2-2; 8 nucleotides match TRBD2. The germline V gene encodes CDR1 SGHNT and CDR2 YYREEE (reference sequence). The V gene end was trimmed by 1 base and the J gene end by 3 bases; junction bases not matched to a gene: 8. CDR3 size: 17 residues. CDR3: CASSLIGGRPDTGELFF. In DNA, the CDR3 is TGTGCCAGCAGCTTGATAGGCGGGAGGCCGGACACCGGGGAGCTGTTTTTT.

The gene calls are TRBV4-1 and TRBJ1-4; D remains ambiguous. Germline CDR1 and CDR2: MGHRA and YSYEKL. This CDR3 has 12 residues. Trimming took 4 bases from V and 5 from J, leaving 5 bases between them. CDR3 sequence (DNA): TGCGCCAGCAGCCCGTTCAATGAAAAACTGTTTTTT. Its protein product is CASSPFNEKLFF.

This sequence joins TRBV5-1 and TRBJ2-6, with no clear D. This CDR3 is 16 amino acids long. With 2 bases removed from V and 2 bases from J, the gap between germline ends came to 11 bases. Germline V lookup: CDR1 SGHRS, CDR2 YFSETQ. The CDR3 sequence is CASSFWVGTGANVLTF. CDR3 DNA: TGCGCCAGCAGCTTTTGGGTAGGAACTGGGGCCAACGTCCTGACTTTC.

The V call is TRBV7-8, the J call TRBJ2-1; 9 bases are shared with TRBD2. The CDR3 has 15 residues. Germline assignment: CDR1 SGHVS and CDR2 FQNEAQ. V lost 1 base, J lost 5 bases, and 3 bases stayed unmatched. CDR3: CASSLELAGNNEQFF. In nucleotides, the CDR3 is TGTGCCAGCAGCTTAGAGCTAGCGGGGAACAATGAGCAGTTCTTC. Together with reference TRBV7-8 and TRBJ2-1, the CDR3 gives the full variable domain: GAGVSQSPRYKVAKRGQDVALRCDPISGHVSLFWYQQALGQGPEFLTYFQNEAQLDKSGLPSDRFFAERPEGSVSTLKIQRTQQEDSAVYLCASSLELAGNNEQFFGPGTRLTVL.

This chain uses TRBV27 with TRBJ2-7; weak D call: TRBD2 (5 bases). V dropped 3 bases and J dropped 6 bases, with 9 bases sitting between them. Germline CDR1 reads MNHEY; CDR2 reads SMNVEV (reference sequence). This CDR3 region has 12 residues. The CDR3: CASSFSRGEQYF. CDR3 DNA: TGTGCCAGCAGTTTCTCCCGGGGCGAGCAGTACTTC.

The V call is TRBV30, the J call TRBJ2-5; possibly TRBD1 or TRBD2 for D (5 bases each). V was trimmed by 2 bases and J by 1 base, leaving 17 bases between them. Per the germline V gene, CDR1 is GTSNPN and CDR2 is SVGIG (reference sequence). The CDR3 totals 16 residues. In DNA form, the CDR3 reads TGTGCCTGGAGTAATTTGATGGGACGGACCCAAGAGACCCAGTACTTC. This codes for CAWSNLMGRTQETQYF.

This clone was seen once. The rearrangement uses TRBV9 and TRBJ2-3, with 8 bases identical to TRBD2. V was clipped by 0 bases and J by 4 bases; unmatched bases: 7. The CDR3 is 16 residues long. Germline V CDR1 and CDR2: SGDLS, YYNGEE. The CDR3 DNA sequence: TGTGCCAGCAGCGTAGAGGCAGGGACTAGTTCAGATACGCAGTATTTT. Translated, it gives CASSVEAGTSSDTQYF.

This chain links TRBV6-5 with TRBJ1-6, with D perhaps matching TRBD1 (5 bases). Per the germline V gene, CDR1 is MNHEY and CDR2 is SVGAGI. This CDR3 has 14 amino acids. The ends were cut back, 2 bases at V and 8 bases at J, with 10 bases in the middle. The CDR3 sequence is CASSYGTHDSPLHF. The CDR3 DNA follows: TGTGCCAGCAGTTACGGGACTCATGATTCACCCCTCCACTTT.

As regards this clone: Other DNA sequences from this sample encode an identical CDR3 as well. The gene calls are TRBV11-2 and TRBJ1-3; perhaps TRBD1 as D (5 bases). The germline V gene encodes CDR1 SGHAT and CDR2 FQNNGV. CDR3 length: 14 residues. Between the trimmed V and J ends, which lost 4 bases and 0 bases, there was a span of 7 bases. DNA for the CDR3: TGTGCCAGCAGCTCCCAGGGCTCTGGAAACACCATATATTTT. Its protein is CASSSQGSGNTIYF.

The chain recombines TRBV30 with TRBJ2-3; D not resolved. The CDR3 has 13 residues. Per the germline V gene, CDR1 is GTSNPN and CDR2 is SVGIG (reference sequence). The CDR3 nucleotides are TGTGCACTGGAAGGTGATAGCACAGATACGCAGTATTTT. As protein: CALEGDSTDTQYF.

The rearrangement uses TRBV6-1 and TRBJ1-5; 9 positions agree with TRBD1. CDR3 length: 16 residues. Per germline, CDR1 MNHNS and CDR2 SASEGT. J was trimmed by 3 bases and V by 3 bases; bases with no gene match: 6. Written as DNA, the CDR3 is TGTGCCAGCAGTGAGGGACAGGGAGGCTACAATCAGCCCCAGCATTTT. It yields the protein CASSEGQGGYNQPQHF.

To note about this clone: Other DNA variants within this sample encode the same CDR3. V usage is TRBV9 and J usage is TRBJ2-3, with TRBD2 identical over 11 bases. The CDR3 consists of 16 residues. The germline V gene encodes CDR1 SGDLS and CDR2 YYNGEE. V was clipped by 0 bases and J by 3 bases; unmatched bases: 3. The CDR3 sequence is CASSVGGTSGTDTQYF. The DNA of the CDR3 is TGTGCCAGCAGCGTAGGCGGGACTAGCGGAACAGATACGCAGTATTTT.

The chain links TRBV21-1 to TRBJ1-5; the table's D call, TRBD1, has no DNA check behind it. TRBV21-1 is termed a pseudogene. The CDR3 consists of 19 residues. CDR3 sequence reads: CASSKARQGKGDGNQPQHF. DNA of the CDR3: TGTGCCAGCAGCAAAGCTCGCCAAGGGAAGGGGGATGGCAATCAGCCCCAGCATTTT.

This chain uses TRBV6-6 with TRBJ2-2; 11 positions match TRBD2. V dropped 2 bases and J dropped 7; count of bases not matched to a gene: 3. The CDR3 covers 15 residues. Germline lookup yields CDR1 MNHNY and CDR2 SVGAGI (reference sequence). The CDR3 DNA is TGTGCCAGCAGTTACCTAGCGGGAGGTAACGGGGAGCTGTTTTTT. This codes for CASSYLAGGNGELFF.

The chain is built from TRBV10-3 and TRBJ1-2, with TRBD1 identical over 7 bases. From germline, CDR1 is ENHRY and CDR2 SYGVKD. The CDR3 totals 15 residues. The trim removed 2 bases at V and 7 bases at J, leaving 10 bases unmatched. CDR3 region: CAISETLGQLAGYTF. CDR3 sequence (DNA): TGTGCCATCAGTGAGACTCTGGGACAGCTGGCTGGCTACACCTTC.